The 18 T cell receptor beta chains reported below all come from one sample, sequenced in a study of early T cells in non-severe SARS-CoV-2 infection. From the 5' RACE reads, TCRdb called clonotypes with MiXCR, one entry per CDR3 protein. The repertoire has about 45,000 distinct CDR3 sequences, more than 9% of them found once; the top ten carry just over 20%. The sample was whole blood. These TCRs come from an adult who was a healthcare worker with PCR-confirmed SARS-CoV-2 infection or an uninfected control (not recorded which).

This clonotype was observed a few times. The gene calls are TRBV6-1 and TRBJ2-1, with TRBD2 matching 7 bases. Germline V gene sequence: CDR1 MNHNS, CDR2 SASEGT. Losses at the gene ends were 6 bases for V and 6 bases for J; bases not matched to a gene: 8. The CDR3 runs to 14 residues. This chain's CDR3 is CASRREHGLNEQFF. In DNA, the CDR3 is TGTGCCAGCAGGCGGGAGCATGGCCTCAATGAGCAGTTCTTC.

The CDR3 DNA is TGTGCCAGCAGTGGAGGGTCGGAGGAAAAACTGTTTTTT. Its translation: CASSGGSEEKLFF. The chain recombines TRBV2 with TRBJ1-4; D gene ambiguous. Between the trimmed V and J ends, which lost 4 bases and 8 bases, there was a span of 11 bases. Germline V gene data show CDR1 as SNHLY and CDR2 as FYNNEI. There are 13 residues in the CDR3.

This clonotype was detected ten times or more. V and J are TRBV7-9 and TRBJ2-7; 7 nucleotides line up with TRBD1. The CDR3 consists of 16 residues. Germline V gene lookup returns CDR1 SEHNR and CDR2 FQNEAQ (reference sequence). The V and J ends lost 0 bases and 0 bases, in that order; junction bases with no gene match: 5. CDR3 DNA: TGTGCCAGCAGCTTAGCCGGGACAGTCAGCTCCTACGAGCAGTACTTC. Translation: CASSLAGTVSSYEQYF.

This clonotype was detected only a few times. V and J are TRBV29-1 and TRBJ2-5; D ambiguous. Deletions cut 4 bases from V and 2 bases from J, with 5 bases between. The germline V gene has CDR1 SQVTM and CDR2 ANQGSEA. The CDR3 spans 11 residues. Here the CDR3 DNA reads TGCAGCGTTGTCGGTCAAGAGACCCAGTACTTC. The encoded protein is CSVVGQETQYF.

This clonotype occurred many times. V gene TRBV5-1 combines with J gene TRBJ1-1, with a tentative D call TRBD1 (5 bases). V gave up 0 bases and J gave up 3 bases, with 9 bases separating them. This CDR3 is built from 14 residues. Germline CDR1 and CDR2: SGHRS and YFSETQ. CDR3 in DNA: TGCGCCAGCAGCTTGGAGGGGCCGGACACTGAAGCTTTCTTT. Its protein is CASSLEGPDTEAFF. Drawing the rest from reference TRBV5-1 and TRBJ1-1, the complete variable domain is KAGVTQTPRYLIKTRGQQVTLSCSPISGHRSVSWYQQTPGQGLQFLFEYFSETQRNKGNFPGRFSGRQFSNSRSEMNVSTLELGDSALYLCASSLEGPDTEAFFGQGTRLTVV.

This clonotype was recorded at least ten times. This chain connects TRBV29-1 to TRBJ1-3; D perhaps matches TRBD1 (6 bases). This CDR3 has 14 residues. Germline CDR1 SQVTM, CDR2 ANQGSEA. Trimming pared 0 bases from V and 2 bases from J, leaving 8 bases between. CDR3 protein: CSVEEAGAGNTIYF. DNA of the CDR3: TGCAGCGTTGAAGAGGCAGGGGCTGGAAACACCATATATTTT.

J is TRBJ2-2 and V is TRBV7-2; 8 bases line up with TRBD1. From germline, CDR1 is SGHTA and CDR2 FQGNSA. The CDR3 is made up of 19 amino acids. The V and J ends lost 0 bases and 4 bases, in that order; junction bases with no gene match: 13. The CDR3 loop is CASSLAQLFATGATGELFF. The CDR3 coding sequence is TGTGCCAGCAGCTTAGCGCAATTATTTGCGACAGGGGCCACCGGGGAGCTGTTTTTT.

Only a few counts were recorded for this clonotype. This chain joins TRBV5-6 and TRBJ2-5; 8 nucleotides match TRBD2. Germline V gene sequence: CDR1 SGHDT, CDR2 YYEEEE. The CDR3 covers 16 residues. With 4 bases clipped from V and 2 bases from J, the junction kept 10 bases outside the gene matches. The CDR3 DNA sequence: TGTGCCAGCAGCACCATCCCCGGGACTAGGCAAGAGACCCAGTACTTC. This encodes CASSTIPGTRQETQYF. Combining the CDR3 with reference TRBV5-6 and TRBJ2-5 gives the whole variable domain DAGVTQSPTHLIKTRGQQVTLRCSPKSGHDTVSWYQQALGQGPQFIFQYYEEEERQRGNFPDRFSGHQFPNYSSELNVNALLLGDSALYLCASSTIPGTRQETQYFGPGTRLLVL.

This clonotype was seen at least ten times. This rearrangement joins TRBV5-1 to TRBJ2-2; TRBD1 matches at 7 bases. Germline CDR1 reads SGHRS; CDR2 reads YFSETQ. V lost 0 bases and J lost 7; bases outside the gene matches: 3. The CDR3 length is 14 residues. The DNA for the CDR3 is TGCGCCAGCAGCTTGGGACAGGGAAGCGGGGAGCTGTTTTTT. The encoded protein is CASSLGQGSGELFF.

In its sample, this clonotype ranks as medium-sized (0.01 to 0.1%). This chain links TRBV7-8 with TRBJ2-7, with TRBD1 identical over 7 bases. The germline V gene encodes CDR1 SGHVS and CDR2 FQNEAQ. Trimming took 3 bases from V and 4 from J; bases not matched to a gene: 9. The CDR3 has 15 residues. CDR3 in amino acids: CASSLGQYLRYEQYF. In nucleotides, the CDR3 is TGTGCCAGCAGCTTGGGACAGTATCTTAGGTACGAGCAGTACTTC.

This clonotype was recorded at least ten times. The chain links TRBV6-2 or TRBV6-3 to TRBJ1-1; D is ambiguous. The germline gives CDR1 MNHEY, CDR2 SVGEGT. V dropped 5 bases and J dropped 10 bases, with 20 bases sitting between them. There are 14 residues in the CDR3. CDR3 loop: CASSGGGPVMTAFF. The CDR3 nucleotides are TGTGCCAGCAGTGGAGGCGGTCCGGTAATGACAGCTTTCTTT.

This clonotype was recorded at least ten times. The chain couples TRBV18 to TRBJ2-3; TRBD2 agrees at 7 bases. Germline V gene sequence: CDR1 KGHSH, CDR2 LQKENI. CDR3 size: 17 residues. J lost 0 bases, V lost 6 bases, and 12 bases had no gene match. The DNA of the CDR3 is TGTGCCAGCTCCCTGTCAGCGGGGTTACTTAGCACAGATACGCAGTATTTT. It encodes CASSLSAGLLSTDTQYF.

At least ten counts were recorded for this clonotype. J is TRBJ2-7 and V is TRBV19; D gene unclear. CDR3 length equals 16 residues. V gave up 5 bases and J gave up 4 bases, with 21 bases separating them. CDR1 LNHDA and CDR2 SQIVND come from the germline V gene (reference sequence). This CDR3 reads CASSGLGSLREYEQYF. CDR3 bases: TGTGCCAGTAGTGGGCTGGGTAGCCTCCGCGAATACGAGCAGTACTTC.

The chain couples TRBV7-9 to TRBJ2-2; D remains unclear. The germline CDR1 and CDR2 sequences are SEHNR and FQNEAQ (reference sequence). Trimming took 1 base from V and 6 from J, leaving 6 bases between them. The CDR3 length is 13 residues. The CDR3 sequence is CASSLDRPGELFF. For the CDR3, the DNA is TGTGCCAGCAGCTTAGATCGTCCCGGGGAGCTGTTTTTT.

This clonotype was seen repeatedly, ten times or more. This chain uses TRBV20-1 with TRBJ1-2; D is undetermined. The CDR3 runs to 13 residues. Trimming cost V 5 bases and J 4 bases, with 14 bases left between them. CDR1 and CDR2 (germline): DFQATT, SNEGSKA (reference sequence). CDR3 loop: CSAERPGLYGYTF. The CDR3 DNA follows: TGCAGTGCTGAACGGCCAGGCCTCTATGGCTACACCTTC.

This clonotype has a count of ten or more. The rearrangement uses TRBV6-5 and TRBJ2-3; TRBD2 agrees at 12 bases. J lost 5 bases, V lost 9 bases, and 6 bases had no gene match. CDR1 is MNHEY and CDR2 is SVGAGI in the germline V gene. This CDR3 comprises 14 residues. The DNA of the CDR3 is TGTGCCAGTAGACTAGCGGGAGCCGAAGATACGCAGTATTTT. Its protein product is CASRLAGAEDTQYF.

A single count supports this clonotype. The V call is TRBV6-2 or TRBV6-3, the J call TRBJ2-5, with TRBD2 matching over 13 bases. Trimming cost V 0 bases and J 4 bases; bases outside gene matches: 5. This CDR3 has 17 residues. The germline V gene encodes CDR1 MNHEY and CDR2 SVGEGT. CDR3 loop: CASSYSGTSGVRETQYF. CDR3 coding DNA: TGTGCCAGCAGTTACTCCGGGACTAGCGGGGTCCGAGAGACCCAGTACTTC.

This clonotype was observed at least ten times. CDR3 loop: CASSSVSGTSGAYEQYF. DNA of the CDR3: TGTGCCAGCAGTTCTGTATCCGGGACTAGCGGAGCCTACGAGCAGTACTTC. J is TRBJ2-7 and V is TRBV6-6, with 11 positions matching TRBD2. Per germline, CDR1 MNHNY and CDR2 SVGAGI (reference sequence). There are 17 residues in the CDR3. V was pared by 4 bases and J by 2 bases, with 10 bases of the junction left unmatched.